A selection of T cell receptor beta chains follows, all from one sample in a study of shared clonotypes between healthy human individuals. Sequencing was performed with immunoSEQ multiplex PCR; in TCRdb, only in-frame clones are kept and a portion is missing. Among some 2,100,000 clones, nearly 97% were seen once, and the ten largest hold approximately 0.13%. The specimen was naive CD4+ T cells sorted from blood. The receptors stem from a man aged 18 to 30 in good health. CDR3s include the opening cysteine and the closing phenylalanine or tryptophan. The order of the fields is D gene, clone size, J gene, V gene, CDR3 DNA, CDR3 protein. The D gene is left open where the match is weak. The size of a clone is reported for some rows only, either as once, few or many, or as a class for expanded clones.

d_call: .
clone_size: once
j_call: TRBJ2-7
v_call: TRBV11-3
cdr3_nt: TGTGCCAGCAGCTTAGAGGGGGGCAACGAGCAGTACTTC
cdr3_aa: CASSLEGGNEQYF

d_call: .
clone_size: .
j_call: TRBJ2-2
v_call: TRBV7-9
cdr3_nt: TGTGCCAGCAGCTGGTACAGGGAGGCCGGGGAGCTGTTTTTT
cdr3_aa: CASSWYREAGELFF

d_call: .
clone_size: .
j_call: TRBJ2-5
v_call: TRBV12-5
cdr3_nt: TGTGCTAGTGGTTTGACTAGGGGGGAGACCCAGTACTTC
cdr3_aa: CASGLTRGETQYF

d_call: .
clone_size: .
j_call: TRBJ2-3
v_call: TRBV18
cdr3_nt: TGTGCCAGCTCACGAGGGGTAGATACGCAGTATTTT
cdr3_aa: CASSRGVDTQYF

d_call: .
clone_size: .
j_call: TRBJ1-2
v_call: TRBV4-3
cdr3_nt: TGCGCCAGCAGCCAAGAGTTTGAGGGCCGTGGCTATGGCTACACCTTC
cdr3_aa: CASSQEFEGRGYGYTF

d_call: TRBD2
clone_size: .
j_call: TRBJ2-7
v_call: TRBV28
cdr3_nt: TGTGCCAGCACTACGGGGGGCTACGAGCAGTACTTC
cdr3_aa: CASTTGGYEQYF

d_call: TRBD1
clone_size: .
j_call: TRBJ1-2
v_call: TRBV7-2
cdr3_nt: TGTGCCAGCAGCCCGGGGACAGGGGTCCCAAGTGGCTACACCTTC
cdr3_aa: CASSPGTGVPSGYTF

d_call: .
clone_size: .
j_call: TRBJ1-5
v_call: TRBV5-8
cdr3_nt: TGTGCCAGCAGCCCTTACACCAATAGCAATCAGCCCCAGCATTTT
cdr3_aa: CASSPYTNSNQPQHF

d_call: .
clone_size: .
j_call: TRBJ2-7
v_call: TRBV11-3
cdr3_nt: TGTGCCAGCAGCCCTTCCCCTCCCGGTGAGACTAGGTGGACCGAGCAGTACTTC
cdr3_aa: CASSPSPPGETRWTEQYF

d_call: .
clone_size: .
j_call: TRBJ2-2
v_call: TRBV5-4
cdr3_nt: TGTGCCAGCACCTCCACATCCCAACAGGCGCCGTTTTTT
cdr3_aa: CASTSTSQQAPFF

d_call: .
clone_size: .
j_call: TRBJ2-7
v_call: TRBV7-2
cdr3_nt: TGTGCCAGCAGCTTAGTAGGCAGGGGGGACGAGCAGTACTTC
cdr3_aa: CASSLVGRGDEQYF

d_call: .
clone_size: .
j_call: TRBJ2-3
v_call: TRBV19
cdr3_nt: TGTGCCAGTAGTATAGACCGACACGGCACAGATACGCAGTATTTT
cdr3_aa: CASSIDRHGTDTQYF

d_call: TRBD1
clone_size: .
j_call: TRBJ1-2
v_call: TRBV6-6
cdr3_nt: TGTGCCAGCAGTCAGGGACAGTACTATGGCTACACCTTC
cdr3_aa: CASSQGQYYGYTF

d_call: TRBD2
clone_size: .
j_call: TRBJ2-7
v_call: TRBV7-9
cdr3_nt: TGTGCCAGCAGCCCCCCCCCTAGCGGGAACCACGAGCAGTACTTC
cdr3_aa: CASSPPPSGNHEQYF